The 21 T cell receptor beta chains below were found in one sample sequenced in a study of OX40 agonist ivuxolimab in advanced cancers. Here immunoSEQ multiplex PCR was the method, and the copy in TCRdb shows in-frame clones only, minus some. The data contain 75,000 to 100,000 clones, around nine tenths of them singletons. This specimen consisted of CD4+ or CD8+ T cells sorted from blood, obtained in a trial of the OX40 agonist ivuxolimab. These receptors were collected from an adult with an advanced solid tumor such as melanoma, head and neck, liver or kidney cancer.

In its sample, this clone was seen once. The chain joins TRBV18 to TRBJ2-5; D is ambiguous. The CDR3 is 13 amino acids. With 10 bases removed from V and 1 base from J, the gap between germline ends came to 13 bases. CDR1 KGHSH and CDR2 LQKENI come from the germline V gene. The CDR3 sequence: CATSKSSQETQYF. The CDR3, as DNA: TGTGCCACCTCGAAAAGTAGCCAAGAGACCCAGTACTTC. Supplemented by reference TRBV18 and TRBJ2-5, the full variable domain reads NAGVMQNPRHLVRRRGQEARLRCSPMKGHSHVYWYRQLPEEGLKFMVYLQKENIIDESGMPKERFSAEFPKEGPSILRIQQVVRGDSAAYFCATSKSSQETQYFGPGTRLLVL.

This clone was recorded once. J is TRBJ2-7 and V is TRBV6-5; 10 bases fit TRBD1. V lost 10 bases to trimming and J lost 3 bases; unmatched junction nucleotides: 6. Per the germline V gene, CDR1 is MNHEY and CDR2 is SVGAGI. CDR3 length equals 13 residues. The CDR3 sequence is CATGQGTIYEQYF. DNA of the CDR3: TGTGCCACGGGACAGGGGACGATCTACGAGCAGTACTTC.

V gene TRBV6-1 combines with J gene TRBJ2-2; TRBD2 agrees at 9 bases. V lost 10 bases to trimming and J lost 4 bases; unmatched junction nucleotides: 4. The CDR3 has 13 amino acids. CDR1 and CDR2 (germline): MNHNS, SASEGT. This CDR3 is CATAGGSTGELFF. DNA for the CDR3: TGTGCCACCGCGGGAGGGAGCACCGGGGAGCTGTTTTTT.

The chain is built from TRBV7-9 and TRBJ1-6; D gene unclear. Germline V lookup: CDR1 SEHNR, CDR2 FQNEAQ (reference sequence). This CDR3 has 12 residues. With 2 bases removed from V and 9 bases from J, the gap between germline ends came to 5 bases. The CDR3 DNA reads as TGTGCCAGCAGCTTAAGAGGTTCACCCCTCCACTTT. It is translated as CASSLRGSPLHF.

This clone has a single count. The chain links TRBV7-9 to TRBJ2-3, with 10 bases fitting TRBD2. This CDR3 comprises 18 residues. Trimming removed 1 base from V and 3 bases from J; junction bases left unmatched: 10. Per the germline V gene, CDR1 is SEHNR and CDR2 is FQNEAQ (reference sequence). The CDR3, as DNA: TGTGCCAGCAGCTTAGTTCTGGCTAGCGGGAGACGGACAGATACGCAGTATTTT. Residues: CASSLVLASGRRTDTQYF.

V and J are TRBV28 and TRBJ2-7, with 8 bases aligning to TRBD2. Germline trimming cut 7 bases from V and 1 base from J; bases unmatched to any gene: 3. Germline V gene sequence: CDR1 MDHEN, CDR2 SYDVKM. The CDR3 length is 13 residues. The CDR3: CASTSGGSYEQYF. CDR3 nucleotides: TGTGCCAGCACTTCGGGGGGGTCCTACGAGCAGTACTTC.

This CDR3 is CASSELRSYEQYF. The CDR3 DNA follows: TGCGCCAGCAGCGAACTTCGCTCCTACGAGCAGTACTTC. V usage is TRBV5-1 and J usage is TRBJ2-7, with D hard to call. V was pared by 4 bases and J by 0 bases, with 8 bases between. The germline CDR1 and CDR2 sequences are SGHRS and YFSETQ. The CDR3 length is 13 residues.

The chain has TRBV5-1 and TRBJ2-2; the match to TRBD2 covers 8 bases. This CDR3 has 17 residues. Unmatched junction bases numbered 9, after V lost 1 base and J lost 4 bases. The germline V gene has CDR1 SGHRS and CDR2 YFSETQ. CDR3 bases: TGCGCCAGCAGCTTGAAGGGACTAGACTCGGGCACCGGGGAGCTGTTTTTT. This gives the protein CASSLKGLDSGTGELFF. The whole variable domain, remainder taken from reference TRBV5-1 and TRBJ2-2, is KAGVTQTPRYLIKTRGQQVTLSCSPISGHRSVSWYQQTPGQGLQFLFEYFSETQRNKGNFPGRFSGRQFSNSRSEMNVSTLELGDSALYLCASSLKGLDSGTGELFFGEGSRLTVL.

A single count supports this clone. The rearrangement links TRBV18 to TRBJ1-1; D is perhaps TRBD1 (5 bases). Germline lookup yields CDR1 KGHSH and CDR2 LQKENI. The germline V and J ends were trimmed by 2 bases and 4 bases, with 14 bases remaining between them. The CDR3 contains 15 residues. DNA for the CDR3: TGTGCCAGCTCACCAACCCAGGGATCGGGCACTGAAGCTTTCTTT. Its protein product is CASSPTQGSGTEAFF. The full variable domain, its missing parts supplied by reference TRBV18 and TRBJ1-1, is NAGVMQNPRHLVRRRGQEARLRCSPMKGHSHVYWYRQLPEEGLKFMVYLQKENIIDESGMPKERFSAEFPKEGPSILRIQQVVRGDSAAYFCASSPTQGSGTEAFFGQGTRLTVV.

The genes are TRBV7-9 and TRBJ2-2; TRBD2 matches at 10 bases. The V segment lost 2 bases and the J segment 8 bases; nucleotides outside the gene matches: 2. Germline V CDR1 and CDR2: SEHNR, FQNEAQ (reference sequence). CDR3 length: 14 amino acids. This chain's CDR3 is CASSLRGLAGELFF. CDR3 bases: TGTGCCAGCAGCTTAAGGGGACTAGCGGGGGAGCTGTTTTTT.

This clone was detected a few times. The chain combines TRBV18 with TRBJ2-7; unclear D gene. In germline, CDR1 is KGHSH, CDR2 LQKENI. With 2 bases removed from V and 0 bases from J, the gap between germline ends came to 5 bases. The CDR3 is made up of 13 amino acids. The CDR3 DNA is TGTGCCAGCTCACCAACAGCCTCCTACGAGCAGTACTTC. It codes for CASSPTASYEQYF.

The chain joins TRBV6-1 to TRBJ2-2; D gene uncertain. This CDR3 comprises 14 residues. Germline CDR1 MNHNS, CDR2 SASEGT. Trimming shortened V by 6 bases and J by 1 base, and 9 bases separated the two germline ends. The DNA of the CDR3 is TGTGCCAGCAGCCCCACACTGAACACCGGGGAGCTGTTTTTT. Translation gives CASSPTLNTGELFF.

The chain has TRBV11-2 and TRBJ1-1; D not resolved. The CDR3 loop spans 14 amino acids. CDR1 is SGHAT and CDR2 is FQNNGV in the germline V gene. Deletions cut 3 bases from V and 4 bases from J, with 12 bases between. For the CDR3, the DNA is TGTGCCAGCAGCTTTTGGGTTAAGGGCACTGAAGCTTTCTTT. It specifies CASSFWVKGTEAFF.

The chain links TRBV18 to TRBJ2-1, with TRBD1 matching 10 bases. From germline, CDR1 is KGHSH and CDR2 LQKENI. Trimming took 3 bases from V and 0 from J; bases not matched to a gene: 5. The CDR3 totals 17 residues. The CDR3, as DNA: TGTGCCAGCTCACCCGGGACAGGGGCCAACTCCTACAATGAGCAGTTCTTC. It codes for CASSPGTGANSYNEQFF.

The DNA for the CDR3 is TGTGCCAGCAGGAGAGGGCAGGGGAATGGCTACACCTTC. Residues: CASRRGQGNGYTF. The J gene is TRBJ1-2, the V gene TRBV2; D might be TRBD1 (6 bases). This CDR3 region has 13 residues. V gave up 6 bases and J gave up 6 bases, with 14 bases separating them. Per germline, CDR1 SNHLY and CDR2 FYNNEI.

The chain couples TRBV5-1 to TRBJ2-7; no firm D call. CDR1 is SGHRS, CDR2 YFSETQ, per germline. The CDR3 is 15 residues long. V was pared by 0 bases and J by 3 bases, with 13 bases between. The DNA for the CDR3 is TGCGCCAGCAGCTTGGGGCAGGACCATTTCTACGAGCAGTACTTC. Translated, it gives CASSLGQDHFYEQYF.

The chain recombines TRBV6-7 with TRBJ2-7; 10 bases line up with TRBD2. TRBV6-7 is designated an ORF whose function remains uncertain. CDR3 length: 13 amino acids. The J segment lost 4 bases and the V segment lost 6 bases, leaving 3 bases of the junction unmatched. CDR3 sequence reads: CASRGLAHYEQYF. DNA for the CDR3: TGTGCCAGCAGGGGACTAGCGCATTACGAGCAGTACTTC.

For the CDR3, the DNA is TGTGCCAGCAGCTTGGGGGGCAGGAGCAATCAGCCCCAGCATTTT. Its protein is CASSLGGRSNQPQHF. This rearrangement joins TRBV7-2 to TRBJ1-5; D may be TRBD1 (6 bases). Germline V CDR1 and CDR2: SGHTA, FQGNSA. This CDR3 region has 15 residues. The V gene lost 3 bases and the J gene lost 1 base, with 10 bases spanning the gap. The variable domain in full, completed from reference TRBV7-2 and TRBJ1-5, reads GAGVSQSPSNKVTEKGKDVELRCDPISGHTALYWYRQSLGQGLEFLIYFQGNSAPDKSGLPSDRFSAERTGGSVSTLTIQRTQQEDSAVYLCASSLGGRSNQPQHFGDGTRLSIL.

This chain connects TRBV14 to TRBJ2-7, with 7 bases aligning to TRBD2. With 2 bases clipped from V and 5 bases from J, the junction kept 18 bases outside the gene matches. Germline V gene data show CDR1 as SGHDN and CDR2 as FVKESK. This CDR3 comprises 18 residues. The CDR3 DNA sequence: TGTGCCAGCAGCCAAACCCTGGGTGTATCTAGCGGCTTCCACGAGCAGTACTTC. It is translated as CASSQTLGVSSGFHEQYF.

The genes are TRBV7-9 and TRBJ1-1, with no clear D. Per the germline V gene, CDR1 is SEHNR and CDR2 is FQNEAQ (reference sequence). CDR3 length: 14 residues. The ends were cut back, 2 bases at V and 1 base at J, with 8 bases in the middle. The CDR3 region is CASSLLSRNTEAFF. Written as DNA, the CDR3 is TGTGCCAGCAGCTTATTATCCAGGAACACTGAAGCTTTCTTT.

The V call is TRBV5-6, the J call TRBJ2-7; possible D gene TRBD1, 6 bases. Germline CDR1 and CDR2: SGHDT and YYEEEE. V shed 2 bases and J shed 4 bases, with 7 bases lying between them. This CDR3 has 12 amino acids. The CDR3: CASSLGQYEQYF. For the CDR3, the DNA is TGTGCCAGCAGCTTAGGACAGTACGAGCAGTACTTC.